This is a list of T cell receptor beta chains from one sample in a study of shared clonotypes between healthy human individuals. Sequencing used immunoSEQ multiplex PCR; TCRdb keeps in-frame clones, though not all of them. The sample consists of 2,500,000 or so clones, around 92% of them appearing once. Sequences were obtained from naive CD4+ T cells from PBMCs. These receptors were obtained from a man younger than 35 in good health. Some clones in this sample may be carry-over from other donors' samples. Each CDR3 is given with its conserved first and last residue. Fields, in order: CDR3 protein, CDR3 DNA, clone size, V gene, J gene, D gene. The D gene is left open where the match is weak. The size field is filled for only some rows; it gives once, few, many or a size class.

CAWSPRTGLTYEQYF	TGTGCCTGGAGTCCCAGAACAGGGCTTACCTACGAGCAGTACTTC	-	TRBV30	TRBJ2-7	-
CASTETGAYGYTF	TGTGCCAGCACCGAAACAGGGGCCTATGGCTACACCTTC	few	TRBV6-5	TRBJ1-2	TRBD1
CASSSLPGQGMGIGNTIYF	TGTGCCAGCAGCTCATTACCGGGACAGGGGATGGGAATTGGAAACACCATATATTTT	-	TRBV11-2	TRBJ1-3	TRBD1
CASSDPAGKGHNEQFF	TGTGCCAGTAGTGATCCAGCGGGAAAGGGGCACAATGAGCAGTTCTTC	-	TRBV19	TRBJ2-1	TRBD2
CASTAPSALNTEAFF	TGTGCCAGCACCGCCCCCTCAGCCTTGAACACTGAAGCTTTCTTT	-	TRBV6-1	TRBJ1-1	-
CASSLERAGDAFF	TGTGCCAGCAGCTTAGAAAGGGCAGGGGATGCTTTCTTT	-	TRBV11-2	TRBJ1-1	-
CASTPFCVGELFF	TGTGCCAGCACCCCATTTTGTGTCGGGGAGCTGTTTTTT	-	TRBV21-1	TRBJ2-2	-
CASSPAGDWQRNTIYF	TGCGCCAGCAGCCCTGCGGGGGACTGGCAAAGGAACACCATATATTTT	-	TRBV5-1	TRBJ1-3	-
CASSFVGLRGNSGANVLTF	TGCGCCAGCAGCTTTGTGGGACTAAGGGGGAACTCTGGGGCCAACGTCCTGACTTTC	-	TRBV5-1	TRBJ2-6	-
CASRQLTTNEKLFF	TGTGCCAGCCGACAGTTGACAACTAATGAAAAACTGTTTTTT	-	TRBV2	TRBJ1-4	-
CASSFTGVSYEQYF	TGTGCCAGCAGCTTCACAGGGGTTTCCTACGAGCAGTACTTC	-	TRBV7-2	TRBJ2-7	TRBD1
CATSPNYGTASNQPQHF	TGTGCCACCAGTCCGAACTATGGGACAGCGAGCAATCAGCCCCAGCATTTT	-	TRBV15	TRBJ1-5	TRBD1
CASSQPSGRFYEQYF	TGTGCCAGCAGTCAACCGAGCGGGAGGTTCTACGAGCAGTACTTC	-	TRBV7-8	TRBJ2-7	TRBD2
CAISESFAQTEAFF	TGTGCCATCAGTGAGTCGTTTGCGCAGACTGAAGCTTTCTTT	-	TRBV10-3	TRBJ1-1	-
CATSLGTEPYEQYF	TGTGCCACCTCTCTCGGGACAGAGCCCTACGAGCAGTACTTC	-	TRBV18	TRBJ2-7	TRBD1
CASSFGDVNYGYTF	TGCGCCAGCAGCTTTGGGGACGTTAACTATGGCTACACCTTC	-	TRBV5-1	TRBJ1-2	-
CASSFVMGEQYF	TGTGCCAGCAGCTTTGTCATGGGCGAGCAGTACTTC	once	TRBV7-8	TRBJ2-7	-
CATSIVSMDVLTF	TGTGCCACCTCTATTGTCTCCATGGACGTCCTGACTTTC	-	TRBV5-4	TRBJ2-6	-
CSVVRTGIPGELFF	TGCAGCGTTGTCCGGACAGGGATCCCCGGGGAGCTGTTTTTT	-	TRBV29-1	TRBJ2-2	TRBD1
CASSLGPPNEQFF	TGTGCCAGCAGCTTAGGCCCCCCCAATGAGCAGTTCTTC	-	TRBV11-3	TRBJ2-1	-
CASTDRPLLNYGYTF	TGTGCCAGCACGGACAGGCCACTCCTTAACTATGGCTACACCTTC	-	TRBV27	TRBJ1-2	TRBD1
CSVAQSGRAVHEQFF	TGCAGCGTTGCCCAAAGCGGGAGGGCCGTCCATGAGCAGTTCTTC	-	TRBV29-1	TRBJ2-1	TRBD2
CASSIRQGAGTEAFF	TGTGCCAGCAGCATCCGACAGGGGGCGGGCACTGAAGCTTTCTTT	-	TRBV5-4	TRBJ1-1	TRBD1
CASSRGGPLYEQYF	TGTGCCAGCAGCCGGGGAGGGCCTCTCTACGAGCAGTACTTC	-	TRBV14	TRBJ2-7	TRBD2
CASSQTGLGDGYTF	TGCGCCAGCAGCCAAACCGGCCTGGGCGATGGCTACACCTTC	-	TRBV4-3	TRBJ1-2	-
CASSQEGTHGQPQHF	TGTGCCAGCAGCCAAGAGGGCACGCACGGTCAGCCCCAGCATTTT	-	TRBV4-2	TRBJ1-5	-
CASSPGGERSETQYF	TGTGCCAGCAGCCCGGGGGGGGAGCGGTCGGAGACCCAGTACTTC	-	TRBV5-4	TRBJ2-5	TRBD2
CASSLQGARQPQHF	TGTGCCAGCAGCTTACAGGGGGCTCGGCAGCCCCAGCATTTT	few	TRBV5-6	TRBJ1-5	TRBD1
CASSLERGGGYGYTF	TGTGCCAGCAGCTTAGAGCGGGGAGGGGGCTATGGCTACACCTTC	-	TRBV7-9	TRBJ1-2	-
CASSPVGGDQPQHF	TGTGCCAGCAGTCCCGTTGGGGGAGATCAGCCCCAGCATTTT	-	TRBV6-5	TRBJ1-5	-
CASSGLTSGGTDTQYF	TGTGCCAGCAGCGGACTGACTAGCGGGGGAACAGATACGCAGTATTTT	-	TRBV9	TRBJ2-3	TRBD2
CASSIGTGGEQPQHF	TGTGCCAGTAGTATAGGGACAGGGGGGGAGCAGCCCCAGCATTTT	-	TRBV19	TRBJ1-5	TRBD1
CASSYPGVKTEAFF	TGTGCCAGCAGTTACCCAGGGGTGAAGACTGAAGCTTTCTTT	-	TRBV6-6	TRBJ1-1	-
CASRGRPWADTQYF	TGTGCCAGCAGGGGACGGCCGTGGGCAGATACGCAGTATTTT	-	TRBV6-1	TRBJ2-3	-
CASSGLAGAYNEQFF	TGCGCCAGCAGTGGACTAGCGGGCGCCTACAATGAGCAGTTCTTC	-	TRBV10-2	TRBJ2-1	TRBD2
CASSDGSGRRGINEQFF	TGTGCCAGCAGCGACGGTTCCGGACGCCGGGGAATCAATGAGCAGTTCTTC	once	TRBV7-3	TRBJ2-1	-
CASGLSGSETQYF	TGTGCTAGTGGTTTATCAGGAAGCGAGACCCAGTACTTC	-	TRBV12-5	TRBJ2-5	-
CASSGQGRYEQYF	TGTGCCAGCAGTGGACAGGGTCGGTACGAGCAGTACTTC	once	TRBV2	TRBJ2-7	TRBD1
CASSPRTGRGANVLTF	TGTGCCAGCAGCCCGCGGACAGGGCGTGGGGCCAACGTCCTGACTTTC	-	TRBV7-3	TRBJ2-6	TRBD1
CASSILVSSNQPQHF	TGTGCCAGTAGTATATTGGTCAGTTCTAATCAGCCCCAGCATTTT	-	TRBV19	TRBJ1-5	-
CASSSRREGLDTQYF	TGTGCCAGCAGTTCCCGGCGGGAGGGCCTTGATACGCAGTATTTT	once	TRBV28	TRBJ2-3	TRBD2
CASSFSLADSTDTQYF	TGTGCCAGCAGTTTTAGTCTAGCGGATAGCACAGATACGCAGTATTTT	-	TRBV28	TRBJ2-3	TRBD2
CASYLGESTEAFF	TGTGCCAGCTACTTGGGGGAATCTACTGAAGCTTTCTTT	-	TRBV28	TRBJ1-1	-
CASSAQSTDTQYF	TGTGCCAGCAGCGCGCAGAGTACAGATACGCAGTATTTT	-	TRBV9	TRBJ2-3	-
CASSPALQGPYGYTF	TGCGCCAGCAGCCCGGCCCTACAGGGCCCCTATGGCTACACCTTC	-	TRBV5-1	TRBJ1-2	-